The clone carrying this T cell receptor (beta chain) was seen more than once but under ten times. Antigen unknown. This sample was taken from a study of CD8 T cells in ankylosing spondylitis. General study points: Disease-linked clones reportedly showed significant enrichment in matched ankylosing spondylitis synovial fluid. Clones linked to the disease showed a CD8+ phenotype. They occurred at relatively low frequencies in peripheral blood. Made up of fewer than 10 highly homologous variants, a TCR beta motif appeared characteristic of ankylosing spondylitis blood.

Scientists made TCR beta libraries using quantitative 5'-RACE with molecular barcodes. Via MiXCR, TCRdb re-called the 5' RACE reads, giving one row per CDR3 protein. This sample has around 890,000 distinct CDR3 sequences, with 10% to 15% found just once. The CDR3 consists of 13 residues. The junction had 10 bases not matched to a gene; V was cut back by 7 bases and J by 8 bases. The germline CDR1 and CDR2 sequences are SEHNR and FQNEAQ (reference sequence). The rearrangement links TRBV7-9 to TRBJ1-1; 7 nucleotides agree with TRBD1. The sequenced sample consisted of blood, either unsorted or a sorted T cell fraction (not recorded which). This clonotype was sampled from a male donor with ankylosing spondylitis. CDR3: CASTVTGVAEAFF. In nucleotides, the CDR3 is TGTGCCAGCACCGTAACAGGGGTAGCGGAAGCTTTCTTT.